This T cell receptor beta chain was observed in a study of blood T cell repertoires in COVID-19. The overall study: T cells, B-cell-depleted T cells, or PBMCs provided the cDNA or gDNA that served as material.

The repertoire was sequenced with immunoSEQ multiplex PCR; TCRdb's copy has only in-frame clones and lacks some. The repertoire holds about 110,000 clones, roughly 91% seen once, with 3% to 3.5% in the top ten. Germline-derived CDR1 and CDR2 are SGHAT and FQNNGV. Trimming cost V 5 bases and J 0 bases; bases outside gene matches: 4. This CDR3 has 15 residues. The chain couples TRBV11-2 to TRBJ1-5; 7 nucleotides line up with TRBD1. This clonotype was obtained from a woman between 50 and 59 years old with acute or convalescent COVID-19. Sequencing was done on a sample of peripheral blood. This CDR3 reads CASSVGTVSNQPQHF. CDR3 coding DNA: TGTGCCAGCAGCGTAGGGACAGTTAGCAATCAGCCCCAGCATTTT.